Listed below are T cell receptor beta chains from one sample, sequenced in a study of blood T cells in healthy people across ages. TCRdb reprocessed the 5' RACE reads via MiXCR and lists one record per CDR3 protein. Here the sample spans more than 1,400,000 distinct CDR3 sequences, 35% to 45% being singletons. Sequencing used blood. The receptor source for this set is a woman aged 18-35 years in good health. Each CDR3 is given with its conserved first and last residue. The order of the fields is clone size, J gene, V gene, D gene, CDR3 DNA, CDR3 protein. D genes are given only for firm matches. The listing skips clone size in some rows; elsewhere it reads once, few, many or a size class.

clone size: few
J gene: TRBJ1-6
V gene: TRBV12-3/TRBV12-4
D gene: TRBD1
CDR3 DNA: TGTGCCAGCAGACAACAGGGGAATAATTCACCCCTCCACTTT
CDR3 protein: CASRQQGNNSPLHF

clone size: few
J gene: TRBJ2-5
V gene: TRBV4-1
D gene: TRBD2
CDR3 DNA: TGCGCCAGCAGTACTAGCGACCGGGAGACCCAGTACTTC
CDR3 protein: CASSTSDRETQYF

clone size: few
J gene: TRBJ2-1
V gene: TRBV5-1
D gene: TRBD2
CDR3 DNA: TGCGCCAGCAGCTTGGAGACTAGCCCGGCCTACAATGAGCAGTTCTTC
CDR3 protein: CASSLETSPAYNEQFF

clone size: few
J gene: TRBJ1-5
V gene: TRBV6-1
D gene: .
CDR3 DNA: TGTGCCAGCAATGGCGGGCCTAGCAATCAGCCCCAGCATTTT
CDR3 protein: CASNGGPSNQPQHF

clone size: .
J gene: TRBJ1-5
V gene: TRBV2
D gene: .
CDR3 DNA: TGTGCCAGCAGTGGATCGGGGGGAGGCAATCAGCCCCAGCATTTT
CDR3 protein: CASSGSGGGNQPQHF

clone size: .
J gene: TRBJ2-2
V gene: TRBV6-2/TRBV6-3
D gene: TRBD2
CDR3 DNA: TGTGCCAGCAGATTGGGACTAGCGGGAGAAATAGCCGGGGAGCTGTTTTTT
CDR3 protein: CASRLGLAGEIAGELFF

clone size: once
J gene: TRBJ2-5
V gene: TRBV5-1
D gene: .
CDR3 DNA: TGCGCCAGCAGCTGGCAGGGGATCGGGGAGACCCAGTACTTC
CDR3 protein: CASSWQGIGETQYF

clone size: .
J gene: TRBJ2-7
V gene: TRBV29-1
D gene: .
CDR3 DNA: TGCAGCGTTGGCTGGACGGACCTAACCTACAATGAGCAGTACTTC
CDR3 protein: CSVGWTDLTYNEQYF

clone size: many
J gene: TRBJ2-3
V gene: TRBV2
D gene: .
CDR3 DNA: TGTGCCAGCAGTGATGGGACCGGGGATACGCAGTATTTT
CDR3 protein: CASSDGTGDTQYF

clone size: .
J gene: TRBJ2-3
V gene: TRBV20-1
D gene: TRBD2
CDR3 DNA: TGCAGCAGCCGTGGGGGGGTATCAACAGATACGCAGTATTTT
CDR3 protein: CSSRGGVSTDTQYF

clone size: .
J gene: TRBJ1-4
V gene: TRBV20-1
D gene: .
CDR3 DNA: TGCAGTGCTAGGCGGACATCCGGAGGTGGGGAAAAACTGTTTTTT
CDR3 protein: CSARRTSGGGEKLFF

clone size: few
J gene: TRBJ2-1
V gene: TRBV7-8
D gene: .
CDR3 DNA: TGTGCCAGCAGCTTAGTGGCTTCAGGGGAGTTCTTC
CDR3 protein: CASSLVASGEFF

clone size: .
J gene: TRBJ2-2
V gene: TRBV4-1
D gene: TRBD1
CDR3 DNA: TGCGCCAGCAGCCAAGTTGACAGGGACACCGGGGAGCTGTTTTTT
CDR3 protein: CASSQVDRDTGELFF

clone size: .
J gene: TRBJ1-5
V gene: TRBV12-3/TRBV12-4
D gene: .
CDR3 DNA: TGTGCCAGCAGTTTTCAGGGGACCCTCGGCAATCAGCCCCAGCATTTT
CDR3 protein: CASSFQGTLGNQPQHF